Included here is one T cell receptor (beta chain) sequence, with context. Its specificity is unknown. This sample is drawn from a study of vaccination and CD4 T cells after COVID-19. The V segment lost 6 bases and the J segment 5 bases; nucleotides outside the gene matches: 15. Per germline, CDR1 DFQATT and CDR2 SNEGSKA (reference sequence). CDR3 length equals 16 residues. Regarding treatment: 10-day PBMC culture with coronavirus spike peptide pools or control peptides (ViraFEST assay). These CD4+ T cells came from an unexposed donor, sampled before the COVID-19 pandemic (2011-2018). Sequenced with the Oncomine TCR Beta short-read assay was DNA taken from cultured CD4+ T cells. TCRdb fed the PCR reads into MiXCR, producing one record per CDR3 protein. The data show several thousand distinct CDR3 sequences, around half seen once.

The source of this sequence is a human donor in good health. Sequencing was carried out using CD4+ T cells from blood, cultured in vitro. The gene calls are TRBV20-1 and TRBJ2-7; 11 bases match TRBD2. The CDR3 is CSAKGLAGNHENEQYF. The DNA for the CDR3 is TGCAGTGCAAAAGGACTAGCGGGCAACCATGAAAACGAGCAGTACTTC.